The following is a T cell receptor beta chain sequence with its context. Spiked synthetic TCR analogs estimated absolute template abundance per PCR. The method was immunoSEQ multiplex PCR; TCRdb's version includes in-frame clones alone and lacks a portion of them. The table includes about 36,000 clones, about 80% detected once. J lost 8 bases, V lost 3 bases, and 3 bases had no gene match. The CDR3 runs 14 residues. From germline, CDR1 is MGHRA and CDR2 YSYEKL. Documented time point: peripheral blood 6 weeks after treatment start. This specimen belongs to a study of PD-L1 blockade in urothelial cancer. Study at large: Analysis of the blood was performed 3 weeks (second dose) and 6 weeks after treatment start.

V is TRBV4-1 and J is TRBJ2-1; TRBD2 matches at 11 bases. This specimen was PBMCs, taken around atezolizumab (anti-PD-L1) treatment. The clonotype comes from a man aged 35 to 55 with urothelial cancer. DNA of the CDR3: TGCGCCAGCAGCCAGGGACTAGCGGAGTATGAGCAGTTCTTC. Residues: CASSQGLAEYEQFF.